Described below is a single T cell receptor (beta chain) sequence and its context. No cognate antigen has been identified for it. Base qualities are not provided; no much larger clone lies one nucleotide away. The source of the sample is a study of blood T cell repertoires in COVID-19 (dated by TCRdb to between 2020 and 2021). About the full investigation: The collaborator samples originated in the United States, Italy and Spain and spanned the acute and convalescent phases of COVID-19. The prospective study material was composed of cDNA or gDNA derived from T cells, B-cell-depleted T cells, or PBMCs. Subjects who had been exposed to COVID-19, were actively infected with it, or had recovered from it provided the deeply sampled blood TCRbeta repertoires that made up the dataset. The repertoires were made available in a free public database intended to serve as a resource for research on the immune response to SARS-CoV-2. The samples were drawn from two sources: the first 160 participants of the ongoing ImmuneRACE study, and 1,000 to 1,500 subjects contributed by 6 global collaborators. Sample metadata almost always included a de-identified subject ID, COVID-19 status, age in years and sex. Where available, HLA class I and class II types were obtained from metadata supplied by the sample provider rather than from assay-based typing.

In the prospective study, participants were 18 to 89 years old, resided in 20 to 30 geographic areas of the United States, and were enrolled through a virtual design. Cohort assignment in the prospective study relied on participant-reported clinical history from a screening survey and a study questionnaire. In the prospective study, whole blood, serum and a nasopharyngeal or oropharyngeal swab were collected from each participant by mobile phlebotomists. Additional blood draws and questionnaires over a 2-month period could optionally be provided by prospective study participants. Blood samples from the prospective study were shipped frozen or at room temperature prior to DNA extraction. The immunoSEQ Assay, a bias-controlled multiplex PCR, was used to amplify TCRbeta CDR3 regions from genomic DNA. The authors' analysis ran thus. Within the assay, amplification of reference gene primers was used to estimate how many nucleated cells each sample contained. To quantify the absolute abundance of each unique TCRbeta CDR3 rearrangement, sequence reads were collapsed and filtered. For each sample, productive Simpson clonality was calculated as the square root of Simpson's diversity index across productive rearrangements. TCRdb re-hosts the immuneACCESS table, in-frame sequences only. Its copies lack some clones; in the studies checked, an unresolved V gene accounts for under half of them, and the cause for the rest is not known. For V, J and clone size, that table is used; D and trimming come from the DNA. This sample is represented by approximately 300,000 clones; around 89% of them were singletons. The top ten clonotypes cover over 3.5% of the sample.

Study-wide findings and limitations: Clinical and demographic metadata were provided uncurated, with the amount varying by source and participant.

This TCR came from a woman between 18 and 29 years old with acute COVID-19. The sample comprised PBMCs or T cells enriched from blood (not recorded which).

The DNA sequence is as follows: TGTGCCTGGCGAAGCCACCCGGGACTGACGACCTACGAGCAGTACTTC. Its product reads: CAWRSHPGLTTYEQYF. Recombination joined TRBV30 with TRBJ2-7; the D gene is perhaps TRBD2, on 6 matching bases. The CDR3 measures 16 amino acids from cysteine to phenylalanine. The retained sequence is limited to the CDR3, 48 bases, with the frame set at the first base. The germline V gene (reference sequence) gives CDR1 as GTSNPN and CDR2 as SVGIG. The V end loses 5 bases and the J end loses 2 bases, and a stretch of 22 bases separates them. Supplemented by the reference TRBV30 and TRBJ2-7 proteins around the CDR3, the complete variable domain is SQTIHQWPATLVQPVGSPLSLECTVEGTSNPNLYWYRQAAGRGLQLLFYSVGIGQISSEVPQNLSASRPQDRQFILSSKKLLLSDSGFYLCAWRSHPGLTTYEQYFGPGTRLTVT.